This passage covers 16 T cell receptor beta chains from one sample sequenced in a study of siplizumab effects on memory and regulatory T cells (dated by TCRdb to between 2018 and 2021). Receptor amplification or capture employed the immunoSEQ multiplex PCR assay. The clones in this table, taken by TCRdb from immuneACCESS, are in-frame only. Not every clone is retained; where verified, under half of the shortfall comes from an unresolved V gene, and the cause of the rest is unknown. The sample has tens of thousands of clones on record, approximately 95% of them singletons. Roughly 0.3% of the sample comes from the top ten. Sequenced sample: non-Treg CD4+ T cells sorted from blood. In light of the paper, this sample's cell subset or site label describes: FACS-sorted unstimulated CD4+ non-regulatory T cells. The source is a human donor in good health.

V gene TRBV10-1 combines with J gene TRBJ2-3; possible D gene TRBD2, 5 bases. Germline lookup yields CDR1 WNHNN and CDR2 SYGVQD (reference sequence). Trimming stripped 0 bases from V and 3 bases from J, with 16 bases between. The CDR3 spans 17 residues. The CDR3 DNA sequence: TGCGCCAGCAGTGAGTCGAGGGCAAGTCTAATTACAGATACGCAGTATTTT. Translated, it gives CASSESRASLITDTQYF.

This clone was counted once. V is TRBV7-8 and J is TRBJ2-2, with no clear D. V was cut by 1 base and J by 3 bases, with 9 bases left in between. The CDR3 extends over 15 amino acids. The germline CDR1 and CDR2 sequences are SGHVS and FQNEAQ. CDR3 DNA sequence: TGTGCCAGCAGCTTAGACTCCCCGGACACCGGGGAGCTGTTTTTT. Its protein is CASSLDSPDTGELFF.

The chain recombines TRBV9 with TRBJ1-3; TRBD1 is a possible D gene (5 bases). V was pared by 1 base and J by 4 bases, with 12 bases between. The CDR3 totals 15 residues. Looked up from germline, CDR1 is SGDLS and CDR2 is YYNGEE. The CDR3, as DNA: TGTGCCAGCAGCGTAAGCGAGGGGATCGGAAACACCATATATTTT. Residues: CASSVSEGIGNTIYF.

This sequence joins TRBV6-6 and TRBJ1-3, with unresolved D. The CDR3 has 15 amino acids. Germline-derived CDR1 and CDR2 are MNHNY and SVGAGI (reference sequence). The V end was cut by 5 bases, the J end by 0 bases, with 11 bases between. The chain's CDR3 is CASSLGLVSGNTIYF. The DNA of the CDR3 is TGTGCCAGCAGTCTCGGTCTCGTCTCTGGAAACACCATATATTTT.

This clone was found once. The J gene is TRBJ2-7, the V gene TRBV11-2, with D possibly being TRBD2 (5 bases). The CDR3 consists of 14 residues. Germline V lookup: CDR1 SGHAT, CDR2 FQNNGV. V was cut by 5 bases and J by 0 bases, with 11 bases left in between. The CDR3: CASSLGLNSYEQYF. DNA for the CDR3: TGTGCCAGCAGCCTTGGACTGAACTCCTACGAGCAGTACTTC.

V gene TRBV4-2 combines with J gene TRBJ2-7; no definite D call. In germline, CDR1 is LGHNA, CDR2 YNFKEQ. The CDR3 totals 17 residues. V lost 0 bases and J 2 bases, leaving 17 bases between the germline ends. This CDR3 reads CASSQDVGAHLPYEQYF. CDR3 coding DNA: TGTGCCAGCAGCCAAGATGTGGGCGCGCACCTTCCCTACGAGCAGTACTTC.

This clone showed up just once. This rearrangement joins TRBV5-1 to TRBJ2-3, with TRBD1 matching 9 bases. J lost 9 bases, V lost 0 bases, and 11 bases had no gene match. Germline assignment: CDR1 SGHRS and CDR2 YFSETQ. The CDR3 length is 16 residues. Written as DNA, the CDR3 is TGCGCCAGCAGCTTGGAAGGGACAGGGTTATCAACAACGCAGTATTTT. It translates to CASSLEGTGLSTTQYF.

The chain employs TRBV5-8 and TRBJ2-5; 11 bases are shared with TRBD1. Germline CDR1 reads SGHTS; CDR2 reads YDEGEE. J was trimmed by 5 bases and V by 1 base; bases with no gene match: 4. The CDR3 length is 15 residues. CDR3 sequence reads: CASSLQGQGVETQYF. DNA for the CDR3: TGTGCCAGCAGCTTGCAGGGACAGGGGGTTGAGACCCAGTACTTC.

CDR3 nucleotide sequence: TGCGCCAGCAGCCACCCCCACGGGGCCCTTACCTACGAGCAGTACTTC. It is translated as CASSHPHGALTYEQYF. This sequence joins TRBV4-1 and TRBJ2-7; either TRBD1 or TRBD2 may fit D (5 bases each). Trimming shortened V by 3 bases and J by 2 bases, and 17 bases separated the two germline ends. Germline assignment: CDR1 MGHRA and CDR2 YSYEKL. The CDR3 length is 16 residues.

This clone was seen only once. The genes are TRBV11-2 and TRBJ1-4; weak D call: TRBD1 (6 bases). Per germline, CDR1 SGHAT and CDR2 FQNNGV. The CDR3 is 16 amino acids. The germline V and J ends were trimmed by 10 bases and 1 base, with 19 bases remaining between them. The CDR3 bases are TGTGCCACCTCATTCCGAGGGGGGGTAACTAATGAAAAACTGTTTTTT. Amino acids: CATSFRGGVTNEKLFF.

This rearrangement joins TRBV7-3 to TRBJ2-1; 12 bases are a match to TRBD2. With 5 bases clipped from V and 9 bases from J, the junction kept 8 bases outside the gene matches. Germline values: CDR1 SGHTA, CDR2 FQGTGA. There are 15 residues in the CDR3. This CDR3 is CASSEGLAGLGEQFF. DNA for the CDR3: TGTGCCAGCAGCGAGGGACTAGCGGGCCTCGGTGAGCAGTTCTTC.

The J gene is TRBJ1-2, the V gene TRBV11-2; 7 bases align to TRBD1. Germline trimming cut 2 bases from V and 5 bases from J; bases unmatched to any gene: 14. From germline, CDR1 is SGHAT and CDR2 FQNNGV. This CDR3 has 17 amino acids. DNA for the CDR3: TGTGCCAGCAGCTTAAGTAGGGAGGGGGCGCTTAAGTATGGCTACACCTTC. Amino acids: CASSLSREGALKYGYTF.

The CDR3 DNA reads TGTGCCAGTAGCACATCGACTAGCTCCTACGAGCAGTACTTC. Its protein is CASSTSTSSYEQYF. The rearrangement uses TRBV19 and TRBJ2-7, with D possibly being TRBD2 (6 bases). Germline lookup yields CDR1 LNHDA and CDR2 SQIVND (reference sequence). This CDR3 spans 14 amino acids. The V gene lost 6 bases and the J gene lost 0 bases, with 12 bases spanning the gap.

The chain links TRBV7-2 to TRBJ2-7, with TRBD2 as a possible D gene (6 bases). V lost 5 bases to trimming and J lost 7 bases, with 24 bases between them. The CDR3 contains 16 residues. Germline V gene sequence: CDR1 SGHTA, CDR2 FQGNSA. This CDR3 is CASSPKTGASEGEQYF. DNA of the CDR3: TGTGCCAGCAGCCCCAAGACCGGAGCCTCGGAGGGGGAGCAGTACTTC.

This chain connects TRBV6-5 to TRBJ1-1; D not resolved. Trimming stripped 5 bases from V and 5 bases from J, with 9 bases between. The V gene's germline CDR1 is MNHEY and CDR2 SVGAGI. The CDR3 consists of 12 residues. CDR3 DNA: TGTGCCAGCAGTAGTACCCCTACTGAAGCTTTCTTT. It specifies CASSSTPTEAFF.

This clone is a singleton in its sample. V and J are TRBV10-3 and TRBJ1-2, with a possible D match to TRBD1 (5 bases). Germline values: CDR1 ENHRY, CDR2 SYGVKD. Trimming took off 4 bases at V and 2 bases at J, with 17 bases between the two ends. The CDR3 runs 16 residues. The CDR3 region is CAISANLGGGNYGYTF. Here the CDR3 DNA reads TGTGCCATCAGTGCAAACCTAGGCGGGGGGAACTATGGCTACACCTTC.